The rows below give T cell receptor beta chains drawn from one sample of a study of CD8 T cells in ankylosing spondylitis. In TCRdb, the 5' RACE reads were re-called with MiXCR into one record per CDR3 protein. The sample holds 200,000 to 300,000 distinct CDR3 sequences; less than 10% are singletons and the top ten take nearly 7%. The specimen was blood, either unsorted or a sorted T cell fraction (not recorded which). All receptors come from a male donor with ankylosing spondylitis or in good health (not recorded which). Each CDR3 is given with its conserved first and last residue. Each record gives: CDR3 DNA, CDR3 protein, clone size, D gene, V gene, J gene. A D gene is named only where the DNA matches it firmly. For some rows the clone size is stated as once, few or many, or as a class when expanded; others skip it.

CDR3nt: TGTGCCAGCAGCACCGGGACAGAGCCTAATCAGCCCCAGCATTTT; CDR3aa: CASSTGTEPNQPQHF; abundance: -; d_gene: TRBD1; v_gene: TRBV5-5; j_gene: TRBJ1-5
CDR3nt: TGCAGTGCCGCTCGGCACAATGAGCAGTTCTTC; CDR3aa: CSAARHNEQFF; abundance: many; d_gene: -; v_gene: TRBV20-1; j_gene: TRBJ2-1
CDR3nt: TGTGCCAGCAGCGTAGCTGGAGACTCAAATTCACCCCTCCACTTT; CDR3aa: CASSVAGDSNSPLHF; abundance: many; d_gene: -; v_gene: TRBV9; j_gene: TRBJ1-6
CDR3nt: TGTGCCAGCAGTGGTGCGAGACAGGGGTTGGGCGAGCAGTACTTC; CDR3aa: CASSGARQGLGEQYF; abundance: few; d_gene: TRBD1; v_gene: TRBV6-1; j_gene: TRBJ2-7
CDR3nt: TGCGCCAGCAGCCGGCCGGGACAGCCCCAACAAGAGACCCAGTACTTC; CDR3aa: CASSRPGQPQQETQYF; abundance: many; d_gene: TRBD1; v_gene: TRBV5-1; j_gene: TRBJ2-5
CDR3nt: TGCAGTGCTAGAGTCATGGTTTGGCAGCGTTATGGCTACACCTTC; CDR3aa: CSARVMVWQRYGYTF; abundance: many; d_gene: -; v_gene: TRBV20-1; j_gene: TRBJ1-2
CDR3nt: TGTGCCAGCAGCAGAGCCGGGGCTGACGATCAGCCCCAGCATTTT; CDR3aa: CASSRAGADDQPQHF; abundance: many; d_gene: -; v_gene: TRBV5-6; j_gene: TRBJ1-5
CDR3nt: TGTGCCAGCAGCTTATCCGGGAGGTTTGCTAACAATGAGCAGTTCTTC; CDR3aa: CASSLSGRFANNEQFF; abundance: many; d_gene: TRBD2; v_gene: TRBV7-2; j_gene: TRBJ2-1
CDR3nt: TGTGCCAGCAGCCAAGTCGAGCGGCGCACCGGGGAGCTGTTTTTT; CDR3aa: CASSQVERRTGELFF; abundance: few; d_gene: -; v_gene: TRBV4-2; j_gene: TRBJ2-2
CDR3nt: TGTGCCAGTAACAGGGGAGGAATAGCTTTCTTT; CDR3aa: CASNRGGIAFF; abundance: many; d_gene: TRBD1; v_gene: TRBV30; j_gene: TRBJ1-1
CDR3nt: TGCAGCGTTGCGGGAGCCTACGGACAGGGGATAGGAGAGACCCAGTACTTC; CDR3aa: CSVAGAYGQGIGETQYF; abundance: many; d_gene: TRBD1; v_gene: TRBV29-1; j_gene: TRBJ2-5
CDR3nt: TGCGCCAGCAGCCATCCGGGACTAGCGAGTGAGCAGTTCTTC; CDR3aa: CASSHPGLASEQFF; abundance: few; d_gene: TRBD2; v_gene: TRBV4-3; j_gene: TRBJ2-1
CDR3nt: TGTGCCAGCAGCTTAGGGGTTGTGTCCACTGAAGCTTTCTTT; CDR3aa: CASSLGVVSTEAFF; abundance: many; d_gene: -; v_gene: TRBV7-2; j_gene: TRBJ1-1
CDR3nt: TGTGCCAGTAGTACAAGTACTACAGGATCGACTGAAGCTTTCTTT; CDR3aa: CASSTSTTGSTEAFF; abundance: many; d_gene: -; v_gene: TRBV19; j_gene: TRBJ1-1
CDR3nt: TGTGCTAGCAGCTCGGATTCAGGGGCAGGGGAGACCCAGTACTTC; CDR3aa: CASSSDSGAGETQYF; abundance: few; d_gene: -; v_gene: TRBV7-7; j_gene: TRBJ2-5
CDR3nt: TGTGCCAGCAGCTTGTATCCGGGACTAGCGACCGGGGAGCTGTTTTTT; CDR3aa: CASSLYPGLATGELFF; abundance: many; d_gene: TRBD2; v_gene: TRBV5-6; j_gene: TRBJ2-2
CDR3nt: TGTGCCAGCAGCCTACCCGGGACAGAGAGCTCCTACGAGCAGTACTTC; CDR3aa: CASSLPGTESSYEQYF; abundance: few; d_gene: TRBD1; v_gene: TRBV11-2; j_gene: TRBJ2-7
CDR3nt: TGTGCCAGCAGGACCGGGACTAGCGGGGAAAGCTACAATGAGCAGTTCTTC; CDR3aa: CASRTGTSGESYNEQFF; abundance: many; d_gene: TRBD2; v_gene: TRBV6-1; j_gene: TRBJ2-1